Listed here are 3 T cell receptor beta chains from one sample, sequenced in a study of T cells expressing NK-cell markers. TCRdb reanalyzed the 5' RACE reads, giving one entry per CDR3 protein sequence and no DNA. The sample has roughly 150,000 distinct CDR3 sequences. Input material: blood T cells: a sorted CD56 or NKG2C T cell subset, CD4+ or CD8+ T cells, or bulk PBMC T cells (not recorded which). These receptors were taken from a woman between 18 and 75 years old in good health.

V is TRBV27 and J is TRBJ2-1; TCRdb's D call, TRBD2, is unchecked because there is no DNA. Looked up from germline, CDR1 is MNHEY and CDR2 is SMNVEV (reference sequence). The CDR3 totals 15 residues. CDR3 loop: CASSFQRPTYNEQFF.

The chain couples TRBV7-8 to TRBJ2-5; TCRdb designates TRBD1, a call that cannot be tested without DNA. This CDR3 is built from 13 residues. CDR1 is SGHVS and CDR2 is FQNEAQ in the germline V gene. The chain's CDR3 is CASRPPRGETQYF.

This chain joins TRBV12-3 or TRBV12-4 and TRBJ1-4; TCRdb names TRBD1, which stays unverified in the absence of DNA. The length of the CDR3 is 16 residues. This chain's CDR3 is CASSLLAGEGNEKLFF.